This T cell receptor beta chain was recorded in a study of OX40 agonist ivuxolimab in advanced cancers. Individuals having autoimmune disease history or systemic immunosuppression were not enrolled. A note on this clone: As yet, its antigen is unknown.

Germline loops: CDR1 PRHDT, CDR2 FYEKMQ (reference sequence). J gave up 2 bases and V 2 bases, and 10 bases lay outside the gene matches. The CDR3 is 18 residues long. Study-level findings and limits: Expanded clones belonging to CD8+ T cells outnumbered, on average, those of CD4+.

The table came from immunoSEQ multiplex PCR; TCRdb's copy has only in-frame clones and leaves some out. The sample contains tens of thousands of clones, roughly 85% of which appear only once. J is TRBJ2-2 and V is TRBV13, with TRBD1 matching over 8 bases. This specimen consisted of CD4+ or CD8+ T cells sorted from blood, obtained in a trial of the OX40 agonist ivuxolimab. This TCR was sampled from an adult with an advanced solid tumor such as melanoma, head and neck, liver or kidney cancer. DNA of the CDR3: TGTGCCAGCAGCTTAAGTTGGATGGACAGGGAAAACACCGGGGAGCTGTTTTTT. Its protein is CASSLSWMDRENTGELFF. The whole variable domain, remainder taken from reference TRBV13 and TRBJ2-2, is AAGVIQSPRHLIKEKRETATLKCYPIPRHDTVYWYQQGPGQDPQFLISFYEKMQSDKGSIPDRFSAQQFSDYHSELNMSSLELGDSALYFCASSLSWMDRENTGELFFGEGSRLTVL.